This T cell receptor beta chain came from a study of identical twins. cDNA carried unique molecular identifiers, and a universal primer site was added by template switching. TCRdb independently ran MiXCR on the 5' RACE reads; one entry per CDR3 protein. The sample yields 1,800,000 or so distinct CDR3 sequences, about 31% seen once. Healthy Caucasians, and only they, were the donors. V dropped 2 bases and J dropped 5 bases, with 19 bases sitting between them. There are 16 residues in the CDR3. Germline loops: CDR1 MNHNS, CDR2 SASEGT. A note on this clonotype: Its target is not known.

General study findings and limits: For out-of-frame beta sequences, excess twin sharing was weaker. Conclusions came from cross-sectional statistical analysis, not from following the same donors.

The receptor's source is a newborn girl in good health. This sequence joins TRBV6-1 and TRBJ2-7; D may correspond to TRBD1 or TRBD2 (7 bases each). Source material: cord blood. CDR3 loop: CASSEFRGRAHNEQYF. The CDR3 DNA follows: TGTGCCAGCAGTGAATTCAGGGGGAGGGCCCACAACGAGCAGTACTTC.